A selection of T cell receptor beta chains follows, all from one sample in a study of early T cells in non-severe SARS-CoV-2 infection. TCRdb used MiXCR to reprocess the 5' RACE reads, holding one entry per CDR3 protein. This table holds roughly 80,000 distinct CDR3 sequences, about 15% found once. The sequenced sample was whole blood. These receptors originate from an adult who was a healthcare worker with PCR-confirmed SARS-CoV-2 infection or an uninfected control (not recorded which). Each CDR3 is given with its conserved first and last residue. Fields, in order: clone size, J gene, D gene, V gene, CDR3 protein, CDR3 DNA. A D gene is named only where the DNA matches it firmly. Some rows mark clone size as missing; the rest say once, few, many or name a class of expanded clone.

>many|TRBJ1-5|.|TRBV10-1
CASSGDSNQPQHF
TGCGCCAGCAGTGGGGATAGCAATCAGCCCCAGCATTTT
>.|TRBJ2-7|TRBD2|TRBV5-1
CASSLVAGGPRADEQYF
TGCGCCAGCAGCTTGGTAGCGGGGGGGCCGAGGGCGGACGAGCAGTACTTC
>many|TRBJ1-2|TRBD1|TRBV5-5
CASSLAGGSYGYTF
TGTGCCAGCAGCTTGGCAGGGGGCTCTTATGGCTACACCTTC
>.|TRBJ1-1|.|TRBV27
CASSLSRDTPEAFF
TGTGCCAGCAGTTTATCGCGCGACACCCCTGAAGCTTTCTTT
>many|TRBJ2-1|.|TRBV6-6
CASSYSGDTYNEQFF
TGTGCCAGCAGTTATTCCGGGGATACCTACAATGAGCAGTTCTTC
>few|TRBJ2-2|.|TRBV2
CASRSGTQNTGELFF
TGTGCCAGCAGGTCCGGGACCCAGAACACCGGGGAGCTGTTTTTT
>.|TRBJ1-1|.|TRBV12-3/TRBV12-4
CASSSRPQGGDTEAFF
TGTGCCAGCAGTTCTCGCCCACAGGGAGGAGACACTGAAGCTTTCTTT
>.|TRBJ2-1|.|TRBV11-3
CASRADRLGDNEQFF
TGTGCCAGCAGGGCAGACAGGCTGGGAGACAATGAGCAGTTCTTC
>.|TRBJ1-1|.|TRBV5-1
CASSPQAGGNTEAFF
TGCGCCAGCAGCCCCCAGGCCGGGGGTAACACTGAAGCTTTCTTT
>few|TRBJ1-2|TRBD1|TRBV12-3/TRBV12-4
CASSVMGTGDNGYTF
TGTGCCAGCAGTGTTATGGGGACAGGCGATAATGGCTACACCTTC
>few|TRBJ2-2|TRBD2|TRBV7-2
CASSQRTSGGPGELFF
TGTGCCAGCAGCCAGAGGACTAGCGGGGGGCCCGGGGAGCTGTTTTTT
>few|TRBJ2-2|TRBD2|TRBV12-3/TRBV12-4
CASRSSGTSGRNPTGELFF
TGTGCCAGCCGATCCTCCGGGACTAGCGGGAGAAATCCCACCGGGGAGCTGTTTTTT
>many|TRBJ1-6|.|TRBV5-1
CASSSSGDGNSPLHF
TGCGCCAGCAGCTCCTCCGGTGACGGAAATTCACCCCTCCACTTT
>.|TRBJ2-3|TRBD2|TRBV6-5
CASSSGTTFSTDTQYF
TGTGCCAGCAGTTCCGGGACTACATTTAGCACAGATACGCAGTATTTT
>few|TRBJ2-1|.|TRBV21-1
CASSSPSGDGEQFF
TGTGCCAGCAGCAGTCCCAGCGGGGATGGTGAGCAGTTCTTC
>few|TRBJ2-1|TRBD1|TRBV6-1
CASRSLTGGSYNEQFF
TGTGCCAGCAGGTCTTTGACAGGGGGCTCCTACAATGAGCAGTTCTTC
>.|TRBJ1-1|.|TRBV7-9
CASSLAGTGTEAFF
TGTGCCAGCAGCTTAGCAGGAACGGGGACTGAAGCTTTCTTT
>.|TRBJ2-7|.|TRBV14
CASGGLGRAYEQYF
TGTGCCAGCGGGGGGTTAGGGCGGGCCTACGAGCAGTACTTC
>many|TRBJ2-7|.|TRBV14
CASSQDIYEQYF
TGTGCCAGCAGCCAAGATATCTACGAGCAGTACTTC
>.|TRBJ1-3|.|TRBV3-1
CASSQDKRQLSGNTIYF
TGTGCCAGCAGCCAAGATAAACGACAGCTCTCTGGAAACACCATATATTTT
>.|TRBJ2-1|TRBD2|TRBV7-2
CASSFPRRIERLAVYNEQFF
TGTGCCAGCAGCTTCCCTCGGCGGATAGAGCGGCTAGCGGTATACAATGAGCAGTTCTTC
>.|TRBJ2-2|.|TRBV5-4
CASSLGSANTGELFF
TGTGCCAGCAGCTTGGGGTCCGCGAACACCGGGGAGCTGTTTTTT
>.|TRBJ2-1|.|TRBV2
CASTPDSPEQFF
TGTGCCAGCACCCCGGACTCCCCTGAGCAGTTCTTC
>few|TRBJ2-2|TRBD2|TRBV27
CASSTTFPAGGNGELFF
TGTGCCAGCAGTACCACGTTTCCAGCGGGAGGCAACGGGGAGCTGTTTTTT
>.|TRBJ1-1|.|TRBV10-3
CAISESGGYSMNTEAFF
TGTGCCATCAGTGAGTCGGGGGGCTACAGCATGAACACTGAAGCTTTCTTT
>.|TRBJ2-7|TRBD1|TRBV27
CASSLHTGGEQYF
TGTGCCAGCAGTTTACACACAGGGGGCGAGCAGTACTTC
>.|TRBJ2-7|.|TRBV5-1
CASSWFSGTETYEQYF
TGCGCCAGCAGCTGGTTTTCCGGGACGGAAACCTACGAGCAGTACTTC
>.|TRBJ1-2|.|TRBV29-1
CSVSRERDGYTF
TGCAGCGTCTCAAGGGAACGTGATGGCTACACCTTC
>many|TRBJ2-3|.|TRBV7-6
CASSQGPSTDTQYF
TGTGCCAGCAGCCAGGGGCCTAGCACAGATACGCAGTATTTT
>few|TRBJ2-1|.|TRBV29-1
CSVVGQFKLYNEQFF
TGCAGCGTTGTCGGCCAGTTTAAACTGTACAATGAGCAGTTCTTC
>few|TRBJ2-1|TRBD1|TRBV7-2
CASTRTGLSSYNEQFF
TGTGCCAGCACCCGGACAGGTCTGAGCTCCTACAATGAGCAGTTCTTC
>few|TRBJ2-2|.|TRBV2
CASRREGAITGELFF
TGTGCCAGCAGGAGGGAGGGGGCGATCACCGGGGAGCTGTTTTTT
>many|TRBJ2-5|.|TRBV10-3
CAISDSGGSQETQYF
TGTGCCATCAGTGATAGCGGAGGAAGCCAAGAGACCCAGTACTTC
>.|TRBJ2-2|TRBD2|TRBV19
CASSIRSGVNTGELFF
TGTGCCAGTAGTATTCGGAGCGGGGTTAACACCGGGGAGCTGTTTTTT
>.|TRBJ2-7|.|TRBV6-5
CASSPGGSGYEQYF
TGTGCCAGCAGTCCCGGCGGTAGCGGATACGAGCAGTACTTC